Listed here are 25 T cell receptor beta chains from one sample, sequenced in a study of T-cell memory formation after mild COVID-19. TCRdb reprocessed the 5' RACE reads via MiXCR and lists one record per CDR3 protein. The profile shows over 450,000 distinct CDR3 sequences, about 20% of them singletons. The specimen was PBMCs or a T cell subset sorted from them (not recorded which). The receptors stem from an adult woman who had mild COVID-19 (a few samples of this study predate the infection). Cell type and time point are not known.

At least ten counts were recorded for this clonotype. This rearrangement joins TRBV5-6 to TRBJ1-1, with D hard to call. Per the germline V gene, CDR1 is SGHDT and CDR2 is YYEEEE. Trimming removed 1 base at V and 1 base at J, with 5 bases between. This CDR3 contains 13 residues. As DNA, the CDR3 is TGTGCCAGCAGCTTGACACGGAACACTGAAGCTTTCTTT. Its protein is CASSLTRNTEAFF. Filled out from reference TRBV5-6 and TRBJ1-1, the complete variable domain reads DAGVTQSPTHLIKTRGQQVTLRCSPKSGHDTVSWYQQALGQGPQFIFQYYEEEERQRGNFPDRFSGHQFPNYSSELNVNALLLGDSALYLCASSLTRNTEAFFGQGTRLTVV.

This clonotype occurred a few times. The chain employs TRBV10-3 and TRBJ1-2, with D unclear. Per germline, CDR1 ENHRY and CDR2 SYGVKD. The V end lost 10 bases, the J end lost 1 base, and 7 bases lay between the germline ends. The CDR3 has 11 residues. The CDR3 sequence: CATSDNYGYTF. CDR3 nucleotide sequence: TGTGCCACCTCAGATAACTATGGCTACACCTTC.

This clonotype was counted at least ten times. The chain carries TRBV7-2 and TRBJ2-1; 8 bases map to TRBD2. CDR1 and CDR2 from the germline V gene are SGHTA and FQGNSA. The CDR3 extends over 12 amino acids. V gave up 6 bases and J gave up 10 bases; unmatched junction bases: 5. The CDR3: CASRGLAHEQFF. The CDR3 nucleotides are TGTGCCAGCAGAGGACTAGCACACGAGCAGTTCTTC.

The chain employs TRBV6-6 and TRBJ1-2; D not certain. The CDR3 is made up of 11 amino acids. Deletions cut 3 bases from V and 7 bases from J, with 6 bases between. The germline CDR1 and CDR2 sequences are MNHNY and SVGAGI (reference sequence). The CDR3 DNA follows: TGTGCCAGCAGTTATGGGCCTGGCTACACCTTC. Translated, it gives CASSYGPGYTF.

In its sample, this clonotype was seen a few times. The chain joins TRBV5-6 to TRBJ1-1; TRBD1 matches 9 bases. Unmatched junction bases numbered 6, after V lost 9 bases and J lost 0 bases. Germline V gene data show CDR1 as SGHDT and CDR2 as YYEEEE. The CDR3 loop spans 14 amino acids. CDR3 DNA: TGTGCCACCCACGGGACAGGGATGAACACTGAAGCTTTCTTT. It is translated as CATHGTGMNTEAFF.

The table lists this clonotype with a few counts. CDR3 coding DNA: TGTGCCAGCAGCTGGACAGGGGGAGGGAACACTGAAGCTTTCTTT. This sequence encodes CASSWTGGGNTEAFF. The V call is TRBV7-3, the J call TRBJ1-1; TRBD1 matches at 10 bases. With 4 bases clipped from V and 1 base from J, the junction kept 3 bases outside the gene matches. CDR3 length equals 15 residues. The germline V gene encodes CDR1 SGHTA and CDR2 FQGTGA.

V is TRBV5-5 and J is TRBJ2-7; possibly TRBD2 for D (6 bases). The germline V gene has CDR1 SGHKS and CDR2 YYEKEE (reference sequence). This CDR3 comprises 12 residues. Trimming removed 6 bases from V and 5 bases from J, with 12 bases in between. The CDR3: CASNQPGDEQYF. In nucleotides, the CDR3 is TGTGCCAGCAACCAGCCGGGGGACGAGCAGTACTTC.

This clonotype was seen more than once but under ten times. The DNA for the CDR3 is TGTGCCAGCAGCTCGGACAGTGACTCCTACGAGCAGTACTTC. Translated, it gives CASSSDSDSYEQYF. The genes are TRBV7-6 and TRBJ2-7, with D possibly TRBD1 on 6 matching bases. The V gene lost 4 bases and the J gene lost 0 bases, with 10 bases spanning the gap. Looked up from germline, CDR1 is SGHVS and CDR2 is FNYEAQ. This CDR3 has 14 residues.

The CDR3 DNA is TGTGCCACCAGCTGGAATAGCAATCAGCCCCAGCATTTT. Amino acids: CATSWNSNQPQHF. This chain uses TRBV15 with TRBJ1-5; D not resolved. The V gene's germline CDR1 is LNHNV and CDR2 YYDKDF (reference sequence). V gave up 5 bases and J gave up 0 bases, with 5 bases separating them. The CDR3 loop spans 13 amino acids.

V usage is TRBV2 and J usage is TRBJ2-2; 11 bases line up with TRBD2. After removal of 8 bases from V and 1 base from J, the junction contained 3 bases not matched to a gene. CDR1 and CDR2 (germline): SNHLY, FYNNEI. The CDR3 extends over 15 amino acids. Here the CDR3 DNA reads TGTGCCAGCCGTAGCGGGGGGGAGAACACCGGGGAGCTGTTTTTT. Protein: CASRSGGENTGELFF. The full variable domain, completed using reference TRBV2 and TRBJ2-2, is EPEVTQTPSHQVTQMGQEVILRCVPISNHLYFYWYRQILGQKVEFLVSFYNNEISEKSEIFDDQFSVERPDGSNFTLKIRSTKLEDSAMYFCASRSGGENTGELFFGEGSRLTVL.

V and J are TRBV20-1 and TRBJ2-3; 10 nucleotides line up with TRBD2. The germline CDR1 and CDR2 sequences are DFQATT and SNEGSKA (reference sequence). V shed 2 bases and J 0 bases; nucleotides not matched to a gene: 2. This CDR3 has 15 amino acids. The DNA for the CDR3 is TGCAGTGCTAGACAACTAGCGGGGAGCACAGATACGCAGTATTTT. Encoded protein: CSARQLAGSTDTQYF.

This clonotype has more than one count but fewer than ten. This chain joins TRBV24-1 and TRBJ2-2; maybe TRBD2 (7 bases). This CDR3 contains 16 residues. The V and J ends lost 2 bases and 2 bases respectively, with 11 bases between them. Germline V gene sequence: CDR1 KGHDR, CDR2 SFDVKD. CDR3 sequence: CATSDWGGDNTGELFF. The CDR3 DNA reads TGTGCCACCAGTGATTGGGGGGGCGATAACACCGGGGAGCTGTTTTTT.

The CDR3 loop reads CASCTGGNSNQPQHF. DNA for the CDR3: TGTGCCAGTTGCACAGGGGGTAATAGCAATCAGCCCCAGCATTTT. The chain couples TRBV19 to TRBJ1-5; 8 bases are a match to TRBD1. After removal of 8 bases from V and 0 bases from J, the junction contained 6 bases not matched to a gene. The CDR3 runs 15 residues. CDR1 and CDR2 (germline): LNHDA, SQIVND (reference sequence).

This clonotype was counted a few times. This rearrangement joins TRBV7-2 to TRBJ2-1; D uncertain. This CDR3 has 16 amino acids. From germline, CDR1 is SGHTA and CDR2 FQGNSA. V was clipped by 1 base and J by 4 bases, with 14 bases between them. The CDR3 bases are TGTGCCAGCAGCTTAGGATACCAGATAAATTACAATGAGCAGTTCTTC. Translation gives CASSLGYQINYNEQFF.

This clonotype was counted between two and nine times. The chain joins TRBV9 to TRBJ2-3, with 7 bases lining up with TRBD2. The CDR3 has 14 residues. Germline CDR1 and CDR2: SGDLS and YYNGEE. The trim removed 2 bases at V and 9 bases at J, leaving 9 bases unmatched. The CDR3 DNA reads TGTGCCAGCAGCGTCAGCGGGGCCCCCTCGACGCAGTATTTT. This gives the protein CASSVSGAPSTQYF.

This clonotype was counted a single time. V gene TRBV7-9 combines with J gene TRBJ2-2; D is unresolved. The CDR3 is made up of 12 amino acids. Trimming removed 0 bases at V and 9 bases at J, with 5 bases between. CDR1 and CDR2 from the germline V gene are SEHNR and FQNEAQ (reference sequence). CDR3 nucleotides: TGTGCCAGCAGCTTAGCCCCCCGGGAGCTGTTTTTT. It yields the protein CASSLAPRELFF.

The V gene is TRBV3-1, the J gene TRBJ1-1; 12 bases line up with TRBD1. With 4 bases clipped from V and 3 bases from J, the junction kept 6 bases outside the gene matches. This CDR3 has 16 residues. CDR1 LGHDT and CDR2 YNNKEL come from the germline V gene (reference sequence). CDR3 loop: CASSLGTGGWDTEAFF. CDR3 coding DNA: TGTGCCAGCAGCCTCGGGACAGGGGGCTGGGACACTGAAGCTTTCTTT.

DNA for the CDR3: TGCGCCAGCAGCTCATCAGGACTAGCGAACACCGGGGAGCTGTTTTTT. It translates to CASSSSGLANTGELFF. The chain combines TRBV5-1 with TRBJ2-2; 7 bases line up with TRBD2. The V and J ends lost 3 bases and 0 bases, in that order; junction bases with no gene match: 5. The CDR3 is 16 residues long. Germline V gene lookup returns CDR1 SGHRS and CDR2 YFSETQ.

The chain joins TRBV7-2 to TRBJ1-5; perhaps TRBD1 as D (6 bases). Germline loops: CDR1 SGHTA, CDR2 FQGNSA. The germline V and J ends were trimmed by 5 bases and 6 bases, with 14 bases remaining between them. This CDR3 is built from 14 residues. The CDR3 here is CASSIQGSAQPQHF. In DNA, the CDR3 is TGTGCCAGCAGCATCCAGGGGTCCGCTCAGCCCCAGCATTTT.

This clonotype was observed many times. The V gene is TRBV5-6, the J gene TRBJ2-1; a possible D gene is TRBD2 (6 bases). CDR1 is SGHDT, CDR2 YYEEEE, per germline. The CDR3 extends over 13 amino acids. The germline V and J ends were trimmed by 2 bases and 5 bases, with 8 bases remaining between them. This CDR3 reads CASSFGGDNEQFF. The DNA for the CDR3 is TGTGCCAGCAGCTTTGGAGGGGACAATGAGCAGTTCTTC.

This sequence joins TRBV12-3 or TRBV12-4 and TRBJ1-1; perhaps TRBD1 as D (6 bases). The CDR3 sequence is 14 residues long. Trimming stripped 6 bases from V and 6 bases from J, with 17 bases between. This CDR3 is CASSWRGGSAEAFF. For the CDR3, the DNA is TGTGCCAGCAGCTGGAGAGGGGGGAGCGCTGAAGCTTTCTTT.

This clonotype was detected a few times. The chain couples TRBV12-3 or TRBV12-4 to TRBJ2-2, with D perhaps TRBD1 or TRBD2 (5 bases each). With 2 bases removed from V and 0 bases from J, the gap between germline ends came to 10 bases. The CDR3 runs 16 residues. The CDR3 is CASSLWGPANTGELFF. The CDR3 DNA is TGTGCCAGCAGTTTATGGGGACCGGCGAACACCGGGGAGCTGTTTTTT.

The J gene is TRBJ2-3, the V gene TRBV15; TRBD2 matches 12 bases. The CDR3 extends over 15 amino acids. Germline values: CDR1 LNHNV, CDR2 YYDKDF (reference sequence). The V gene end was trimmed by 6 bases and the J gene end by 8 bases; junction bases not matched to a gene: 9. CDR3 coding DNA: TGTGCCACCAGTCTTGAAAGGGGACTAGCGGGTACGCAGTATTTT. As protein: CATSLERGLAGTQYF.

The rearrangement joins TRBV5-1 to TRBJ1-1, with D unresolved. The CDR3 totals 13 residues. The V and J ends lost 0 bases and 4 bases respectively, with 7 bases between them. The germline CDR1 and CDR2 sequences are SGHRS and YFSETQ. The CDR3 region is CASSLEEGTEAFF. As DNA, the CDR3 is TGCGCCAGCAGCTTGGAGGAGGGCACTGAAGCTTTCTTT.

The chain recombines TRBV7-3 with TRBJ2-7, with D perhaps matching TRBD2 (5 bases). Germline assignment: CDR1 SGHTA and CDR2 FQGTGA. This CDR3 has 15 residues. Trimming removed 2 bases at V and 3 bases at J, with 14 bases between. The CDR3 here is CASSLGVGLGYEQYF. The DNA of the CDR3 is TGTGCCAGCAGCTTAGGGGTCGGACTGGGCTACGAGCAGTACTTC.